This T cell receptor beta chain comes out of a study of cytomegalovirus exposure and HLA in healthy donors. The study's findings and limits: TCR beta V segments were, for the most part, productive about 87% or about 30% of the time in an earlier analysis. Serostatus for CMV was the only available immune exposure information.

The germline CDR1 and CDR2 sequences are KGHSH and LQKENI. This CDR3 comprises 15 residues. Trimming left V 4 bases short and J 2 bases short, with 14 bases between. Primers: 60 Vbeta forward and 13 Jbeta reverse. Method: immunoSEQ multiplex PCR; TCRdb's copy keeps in-frame clones and lacks some. The data show about 210,000 clones, about four fifths seen once. The table lists this clone with a few counts. What it recognizes is unknown. Sequenced material: PBMCs. This sequence was found in a male donor in good health and CMV-seropositive. The J gene is TRBJ1-1, the V gene TRBV18, with TRBD1 as a possible D gene (5 bases). The chain's CDR3 is CASSLGGGGNTEAFF. CDR3 nucleotide sequence: TGTGCCAGCTCACTTGGGGGGGGAGGCAACACTGAAGCTTTCTTT.